This TCR beta chain was retrieved from a study of T cell responses to AZD1222 COVID-19 vaccine. On the study more broadly: Second-dose schedules of about 4 or about 12 weeks were combined.

The CDR3 is 13 residues long. From germline, CDR1 is MNHEY and CDR2 SVGAGI. Deletions cut 2 bases from V and 2 bases from J, with 3 bases between. Only one count was recorded for this clone. Its specificity is unknown. Study findings and constraints: In a largely white British group with more females than males, clonal diversity was possibly underestimated. Repertoires in all cases were sampled only once the peak T cell response had passed. Baseline serology detected seropositivity in only six or seven AZD1222 recipients.

Sequenced by immunoSEQ multiplex PCR; TCRdb stores in-frame clones only, minus some. The table includes 90,000 to 95,000 clones, about 89% detected once. This sequence joins TRBV6-5 and TRBJ2-2, with no clear D. This sequence originates from an adult in good health. Sequenced material: peripheral blood, taken on day 0 of AZD1222 vaccination. The CDR3 here is CASSYTNTGELFF. CDR3 coding DNA: TGTGCCAGCAGTTACACAAACACCGGGGAGCTGTTTTTT.